The text below deals with one T cell receptor beta chain. This clone's antigen is unknown. Per-nucleotide qualities are absent, and no much larger clonotype sits a single base away. To sequence the TCRbeta CDR3 region, genomic DNA was isolated from the sorted cells. The immunoSEQ Assay was used for sequencing of TCRbeta CDR3 regions. In TCRdb, the immuneACCESS table is reduced to in-frame sequences with V and J assigned. These tables do not hold every clone; where another copy was compared, an unresolved V gene accounts for under half, and the others remain unexplained. The sample includes 70,000 to 75,000 clones, with approximately 82% observed a single time. Together, the top ten hold 5% of the sample. Patients with a history of autoimmune disease or receiving systemic immunosuppression were excluded from the trial. Peripheral blood for TCR sequencing was collected from all dose cohorts at baseline, on cycle 4 day 1, and on cycle 7 day 1. The samples were taken from a phase I, first-in-human, multicenter, open-label dose-escalation trial of ivuxolimab. The trial enrolled adults with locally advanced or metastatic head and neck squamous cell, hepatocellular, melanoma or renal cell carcinoma. CD4+ and CD8+ T cells were sorted separately from peripheral blood before TCR sequencing.

The sample belongs to a study of OX40 agonist ivuxolimab in advanced cancers. Turning to the overall study: Ivuxolimab was a fully human IgG2 agonistic monoclonal antibody targeting the costimulatory receptor OX40 (CD134). Intravenous ivuxolimab was administered to patients every 2 weeks at six dose levels: 0.01, 0.1, 0.3, 1.5, 3 and 10 mg/kg. Of the roughly 52 dose-escalation patients, hepatocellular carcinoma was present in around 20, melanoma in roughly 15, renal cell carcinoma in 9 and head and neck cancer in 9. The paper describes the monotherapy dose-escalation part (N of about 50 patients) of the phase I trial of ivuxolimab. A male proportion of roughly 80% and a mean age of approximately 62 years, ranging from roughly 20 to 80, were recorded for the dose-escalation cohort. Peripheral TCRbeta sequencing aimed to test whether ivuxolimab altered TCR sequence diversity and caused clonal T-cell expansion. Three dose-escalation patients achieved partial responses, one with hepatocellular carcinoma and two with cutaneous melanoma. Prior anti-PD-1, anti-PD-L1 or anti-CTLA-4 therapy was permitted, and checkpoint inhibitors had been received by about 44% of dose-escalation patients.

Findings and caveats that apply to the study as a whole: Clonal expansion of both CD4+ and CD8+ blood T cells was observed from baseline to week 6 at doses 0.1 to 3.0 mg/kg. On average, CD8+ T cells showed more expanded clones than CD4+ T cells after ivuxolimab. The antigen specificity of the clonally expanded peripheral T cells was not determined. In the 0.1-3.0 mg/kg groups, partial responders had among the lowest normalized peripheral clonal expansion, particularly in CD8+ T cells. Low levels of normalized T-cell clonal expansion were also seen in some patients who did not respond.

This TCR was recovered from an adult with an advanced solid tumor such as melanoma, head and neck, liver or kidney cancer. The source material was CD4+ or CD8+ T cells sorted from blood, sampled in a trial of the OX40 agonist ivuxolimab.

The nucleotides read TGTGCCAGCAGCTTATATTCGGGGGAGGATGAGCAGTTCTTC. Its protein product is CASSLYSGEDEQFF. Recombination linked TRBV7-8 to TRBJ2-1; TRBD2 could be the D gene, as 6 bases match. A distance of 13 bases separates the germline ends of V and J, which lose 2 bases and 8 bases respectively. The germline V gene gives CDR1 as SGHVS and CDR2 as FQNEAQ. The CDR3 holds 14 amino acids from the cysteine to the phenylalanine. This entry keeps only the CDR3 DNA: 42 bases, framed from base 1. The CDR3 plus the reference TRBV7-8 and TRBJ2-1 genes for the other parts give the full variable domain: GAGVSQSPRYKVAKRGQDVALRCDPISGHVSLFWYQQALGQGPEFLTYFQNEAQLDKSGLPSDRFFAERPEGSVSTLKIQRTQQEDSAVYLCASSLYSGEDEQFFGPGTRLTVL.